These T cell receptor beta chains were read from a single sample in a study of CD8 T cells in Susac syndrome. TCRdb reprocessed the immunoSEQ multiplex PCR reads via MiXCR and lists one record per CDR3 protein. The table includes about 180,000 distinct CDR3 sequences, 85% to 95% detected once. The sample consisted of CD4+ T cells from PBMCs. The receptors were gathered from a human donor with Susac syndrome. CDR3s include the opening cysteine and the closing phenylalanine or tryptophan. D genes are given only for firm matches. Clone size, where shown, is once, few, many, or a class for clones that have expanded.

v_call: TRBV21-1
d_call: .
j_call: TRBJ1-5
clone_size: .
cdr3_aa: CASSNGDRSSNQPQHF
cdr3_nt: TGTGCCAGCAGCAACGGGGACAGGAGTAGCAATCAGCCCCAGCATTTT

v_call: TRBV20-1
d_call: TRBD2
j_call: TRBJ2-5
clone_size: .
cdr3_aa: CSARSGGRQETQYF
cdr3_nt: TGCAGTGCTCGTAGCGGGGGCCGCCAAGAGACCCAGTACTTC

v_call: TRBV2
d_call: .
j_call: TRBJ1-1
clone_size: .
cdr3_aa: CASVGIMNTEAFF
cdr3_nt: TGTGCCAGCGTGGGTATCATGAACACTGAAGCTTTCTTT

v_call: TRBV20-1
d_call: TRBD1
j_call: TRBJ1-2
clone_size: .
cdr3_aa: CSAGGGQGNYYGYTF
cdr3_nt: TGCAGTGCTGGGGGAGGACAGGGCAATTACTATGGCTACACCTTC

v_call: TRBV7-2
d_call: TRBD2
j_call: TRBJ2-7
clone_size: .
cdr3_aa: CASSSTVGRAYEQYF
cdr3_nt: TGTGCCAGCAGCTCCACGGTTGGGAGGGCCTACGAGCAGTACTTC

v_call: TRBV7-9
d_call: .
j_call: TRBJ2-6
clone_size: .
cdr3_aa: CASSLVAGANVLTF
cdr3_nt: TGTGCCAGCAGCTTAGTGGCTGGGGCCAACGTCCTGACTTTC

v_call: TRBV7-2
d_call: .
j_call: TRBJ2-1
clone_size: .
cdr3_aa: CASSLDANEQFF
cdr3_nt: TGTGCCAGCAGCTTAGACGCCAATGAGCAGTTCTTC

v_call: TRBV13
d_call: TRBD1
j_call: TRBJ2-2
clone_size: .
cdr3_aa: CASNQAGRGRGTGELFF
cdr3_nt: TGTGCCAGCAACCAGGCGGGCAGGGGGCGAGGCACCGGGGAGCTGTTTTTT

v_call: TRBV19
d_call: .
j_call: TRBJ2-6
clone_size: .
cdr3_aa: CASRVEGHSGANVLTF
cdr3_nt: TGTGCCAGTAGGGTGGAGGGGCACTCTGGGGCCAACGTCCTGACTTTC

v_call: TRBV28
d_call: .
j_call: TRBJ1-5
clone_size: .
cdr3_aa: CASSPFVDQPQHF
cdr3_nt: TGTGCCAGCAGTCCGTTTGTCGATCAGCCCCAGCATTTT

v_call: TRBV29-1
d_call: .
j_call: TRBJ1-2
clone_size: .
cdr3_aa: CSVVEGTYGYTF
cdr3_nt: TGCAGCGTTGTCGAGGGGACCTATGGCTACACCTTC

v_call: TRBV19
d_call: .
j_call: TRBJ2-5
clone_size: .
cdr3_aa: CASSLTLRRETQYF
cdr3_nt: TGTGCCAGTAGTCTAACTCTTCGGCGAGAGACCCAGTACTTC

v_call: TRBV29-1
d_call: .
j_call: TRBJ2-6
clone_size: .
cdr3_aa: CSVQGSSGANVLTF
cdr3_nt: TGCAGCGTACAGGGTTCCTCTGGGGCCAACGTCCTGACTTTC

v_call: TRBV30
d_call: .
j_call: TRBJ2-6
clone_size: once
cdr3_aa: CAWRGAPGANVLTF
cdr3_nt: TGTGCCTGGAGGGGCGCCCCTGGGGCCAACGTCCTGACTTTC

v_call: TRBV20-1
d_call: .
j_call: TRBJ1-2
clone_size: .
cdr3_aa: CSARDLEPWANYGYTF
cdr3_nt: TGCAGTGCTAGAGATTTGGAGCCATGGGCTAACTATGGCTACACCTTC

v_call: TRBV7-2
d_call: TRBD1
j_call: TRBJ2-1
clone_size: .
cdr3_aa: CASSLQQGAYNEQFF
cdr3_nt: TGTGCCAGCAGCTTACAGCAGGGGGCCTACAATGAGCAGTTCTTC

v_call: TRBV7-8
d_call: TRBD2
j_call: TRBJ2-7
clone_size: .
cdr3_aa: CASSRRTSGEYEQYF
cdr3_nt: TGTGCCAGCAGCCGCCGGACTAGCGGGGAATACGAGCAGTACTTC